These 30 T cell receptor beta chains were all obtained from the same sample, sequenced in a study of T-cell reconstitution after alpha-beta-depleted transplantation in children. Preparation of the TCRbeta library used unique molecular identifiers. TCRdb reanalysed the PCR reads using MiXCR and keeps one entry per CDR3 protein. The data show around 440,000 distinct CDR3 sequences, with around 15% seen just once and around 30% held by the top ten. This specimen consisted of PBMCs, mostly from graft donor cells, obtained 360 days after TCRalphabeta/CD19-depleted stem cell transplant. These receptors came from a boy younger than two who had a stem cell transplant for Wiskott-Aldrich syndrome, so the T cells may come from the graft donor.

The sample holds a few counts of this clonotype. V and J are TRBV12-3 or TRBV12-4 and TRBJ2-1; possibly TRBD2 for D (6 bases). The CDR3 contains 16 residues. V was cut by 2 bases and J by 0 bases, with 11 bases left in between. DNA for the CDR3: TGTGCCAGCAGTTTAAGGGCGGGAATCTCCTACAATGAGCAGTTCTTC. Amino acids: CASSLRAGISYNEQFF.

The gene calls are TRBV29-1 and TRBJ2-7; D remains ambiguous. CDR1 and CDR2 (germline): SQVTM, ANQGSEA. The length of the CDR3 is 11 residues. Trimming cost V 3 bases and J 2 bases, with 5 bases left between them. CDR3 loop: CSVEWAYEQYF. For the CDR3, the DNA is TGCAGCGTTGAGTGGGCCTACGAGCAGTACTTC.

The V call is TRBV6-2 or TRBV6-3, the J call TRBJ1-1; possible D gene TRBD1, 6 bases. The CDR3 has 13 amino acids. CDR1 and CDR2 (germline): MNHEY, SVGEGT. V was cut by 5 bases and J by 6 bases, with 13 bases left in between. The DNA for the CDR3 is TGTGCCAGCAGTCTTTGGGACACCCCTGAAGCTTTCTTT. It encodes CASSLWDTPEAFF.

This clonotype came up a few times. The chain joins TRBV20-1 to TRBJ1-6, with D perhaps matching TRBD1 (5 bases). Trimming pared 6 bases from V and 7 bases from J, leaving 10 bases between. Germline assignment: CDR1 DFQATT and CDR2 SNEGSKA (reference sequence). The CDR3 is 12 residues long. DNA of the CDR3: TGCAGTGCCCCCGAGGGGAATTCACCCCTCCACTTT. Protein: CSAPEGNSPLHF.

The J gene is TRBJ2-7, the V gene TRBV10-3, with a weak D call TRBD1 (7 bases). Trimming took off 10 bases at V and 4 bases at J, with 29 bases between the two ends. The CDR3 extends over 17 amino acids. Germline CDR1 reads ENHRY; CDR2 reads SYGVKD. The CDR3, as DNA: TGTGCCACTTTTGGGACAGCCCAACAAGGCGGGATATACGAGCAGTACTTC. This translates into CATFGTAQQGGIYEQYF.

The chain recombines TRBV27 with TRBJ2-7; 7 bases are shared with TRBD1. V was clipped by 5 bases and J by 4 bases; unmatched bases: 5. CDR3 size: 13 residues. Germline CDR1 is MNHEY and CDR2 is SMNVEV (reference sequence). CDR3 DNA sequence: TGTGCCAGCAGTCCTGGCAGGGGGTACGAGCAGTACTTC. Amino acids: CASSPGRGYEQYF.

V is TRBV12-3 or TRBV12-4 and J is TRBJ2-1; D unclear. Trimming left V 6 bases short and J 3 bases short, with 15 bases between. There are 15 residues in the CDR3. The chain's CDR3 is CASRGKSRDYNEQFF. CDR3 coding DNA: TGTGCCAGCAGGGGAAAGAGTAGGGACTACAATGAGCAGTTCTTC.

The chain combines TRBV29-1 with TRBJ2-3; the D is unclear. The V and J ends lost 5 bases and 5 bases respectively, with 14 bases between them. CDR1 SQVTM and CDR2 ANQGSEA come from the germline V gene. The CDR3 runs 13 residues. The CDR3 spells CSVLQEARDTQYF. The CDR3 nucleotides are TGCAGCGTTCTTCAGGAAGCGAGAGATACGCAGTATTTT.

The chain recombines TRBV29-1 with TRBJ1-1; 11 bases are a match to TRBD1. Germline trimming cut 6 bases from V and 10 bases from J; bases unmatched to any gene: 4. From germline, CDR1 is SQVTM and CDR2 ANQGSEA. The CDR3 covers 11 residues. The CDR3 sequence: CSVGTGGLAFF. The CDR3 DNA follows: TGCAGCGTAGGGACAGGGGGTTTAGCTTTCTTT.

The chain has TRBV15 and TRBJ2-1; D tentatively fits TRBD1 or TRBD2 (6 bases each). There are 13 residues in the CDR3. Germline CDR1 reads LNHNV; CDR2 reads YYDKDF (reference sequence). Trimming removed 3 bases at V and 5 bases at J, with 8 bases between. CDR3 region: CATSREGDNEQFF. The CDR3, as DNA: TGTGCCACCAGCAGGGAGGGGGACAATGAGCAGTTCTTC.

This clonotype turned up a few times. The chain couples TRBV20-1 to TRBJ2-1, with 9 nucleotides matching TRBD1. The ends lost 6 bases at V and 4 bases at J; junction bases unmatched: 4. CDR1 DFQATT and CDR2 SNEGSKA come from the germline V gene (reference sequence). The CDR3 contains 13 residues. This CDR3 reads CSALTGGYNEQFF. The CDR3 region has the DNA TGCAGTGCCCTGACAGGGGGATACAATGAGCAGTTCTTC.

This clonotype was observed a handful of times. This chain uses TRBV28 with TRBJ2-7, with 8 bases fitting TRBD2. Looked up from germline, CDR1 is MDHEN and CDR2 is SYDVKM. The J segment lost 2 bases and the V segment lost 1 base, leaving 4 bases of the junction unmatched. CDR3 length: 15 residues. The chain's CDR3 is CASSLLAGHPYEQYF. The CDR3 bases are TGTGCCAGCAGTTTATTAGCGGGACACCCCTACGAGCAGTACTTC.

The rearrangement uses TRBV7-9 and TRBJ2-7; 9 nucleotides agree with TRBD1. Germline V gene data show CDR1 as SEHNR and CDR2 as FQNEAQ (reference sequence). The CDR3 runs to 15 residues. V dropped 7 bases and J dropped 3; count of bases not matched to a gene: 10. DNA of the CDR3: TGTGCCAGCACCCGAGGGCCGGGACAGGGCTACGAGCAGTACTTC. Amino acids: CASTRGPGQGYEQYF.

The table lists this clonotype with a few counts. The CDR3 reads CASAGSTYEQYF. The CDR3, as DNA: TGTGCCTCAGCGGGCAGCACCTACGAGCAGTACTTC. This sequence joins TRBV28 and TRBJ2-7; D possibly corresponds to TRBD2 (6 bases). CDR3 size: 12 residues. Trimming cost V 11 bases and J 2 bases, with 13 bases left between them. The germline gives CDR1 MDHEN, CDR2 SYDVKM.

The rearrangement links TRBV6-1 to TRBJ2-3; D remains ambiguous. CDR1 is MNHNS and CDR2 is SASEGT in the germline V gene. This CDR3 comprises 14 residues. The V and J ends lost 5 bases and 2 bases respectively, with 11 bases between them. The CDR3: CASSPIFTTDTQYF. Here the CDR3 DNA reads TGTGCCAGCAGTCCCATCTTCACCACAGATACGCAGTATTTT.

In its sample, this clonotype was seen a few times. The V and J genes are TRBV7-9 and TRBJ2-3; D possibly corresponds to TRBD1 (6 bases). Trimming cost V 4 bases and J 6 bases, with 20 bases left between them. The CDR3 runs to 16 residues. Per germline, CDR1 SEHNR and CDR2 FQNEAQ (reference sequence). As DNA, the CDR3 is TGTGCCAGCAGCTCGATAGGACAGCCATCTGGGGATACGCAGTATTTT. Protein product: CASSSIGQPSGDTQYF.

In this sample, this clonotype turned up a few times. The chain is built from TRBV4-3 and TRBJ2-3; possible D gene TRBD1, 6 bases. Trimming removed 1 base from V and 4 bases from J, with 9 bases in between. The CDR3 runs to 14 residues. Germline V gene lookup returns CDR1 LGHNA and CDR2 YSLEER. The CDR3 loop is CASSQGYRADTQYF. The CDR3 DNA follows: TGCGCCAGCAGCCAAGGGTACAGGGCAGATACGCAGTATTTT.

V and J are TRBV28 and TRBJ1-1; 7 bases align to TRBD1. The length of the CDR3 is 14 residues. V shed 5 bases and J 9 bases; nucleotides not matched to a gene: 12. In germline, CDR1 is MDHEN, CDR2 SYDVKM. The CDR3 spells CASSDRAVRLQAFF. The CDR3 DNA follows: TGTGCCAGCAGTGACAGGGCAGTTCGGCTTCAAGCTTTCTTT.

J is TRBJ2-7 and V is TRBV4-3; D not resolved. Trimming stripped 5 bases from V and 7 bases from J, with 24 bases between. CDR3 length: 16 residues. Germline V gene lookup returns CDR1 LGHNA and CDR2 YSLEER. CDR3 in DNA: TGCGCCAGCAGCAAAAGAGGCCCGGGTAGCTTGGGTGAGCAGTACTTC. Translated, it gives CASSKRGPGSLGEQYF.

This clonotype was seen a handful of times. This chain links TRBV10-3 with TRBJ2-3; 8 bases agree with TRBD1. After removal of 5 bases from V and 0 bases from J, the junction contained 16 bases not matched to a gene. Germline V lookup: CDR1 ENHRY, CDR2 SYGVKD. This CDR3 spans 19 amino acids. The CDR3 region has the DNA TGTGCCATCAGTCATATCAGGGGGCATCGAAACTCTAGCACAGATACGCAGTATTTT. Its protein is CAISHIRGHRNSSTDTQYF.

The chain links TRBV20-1 to TRBJ2-3, with a weak D call TRBD1 (6 bases). The germline gives CDR1 DFQATT, CDR2 SNEGSKA (reference sequence). The CDR3 covers 13 residues. The V and J ends lost 3 bases and 6 bases respectively, with 13 bases between them. CDR3 protein: CSASWQRGDTQYF. DNA for the CDR3: TGCAGTGCTAGTTGGCAAAGGGGGGATACGCAGTATTTT.

The chain couples TRBV7-9 to TRBJ2-5; D is undetermined. In germline, CDR1 is SEHNR, CDR2 FQNEAQ (reference sequence). The CDR3 spans 14 residues. The V end was cut by 1 base, the J end by 1 base, with 7 bases between. The CDR3 region is CASSLGPSQETQYF. The DNA of the CDR3 is TGTGCCAGCAGCTTAGGGCCCAGCCAAGAGACCCAGTACTTC.

The chain is built from TRBV7-8 and TRBJ2-1; 7 bases fit TRBD2. V was pared by 1 base and J by 11 bases, with 2 bases of the junction left unmatched. In germline, CDR1 is SGHVS, CDR2 FQNEAQ. The CDR3 extends over 12 amino acids. The CDR3 here is CASSLGSGKQFF. The CDR3 DNA follows: TGTGCCAGCAGCTTAGGGAGCGGGAAGCAGTTCTTC. Drawing the rest from reference TRBV7-8 and TRBJ2-1, the complete variable domain is GAGVSQSPRYKVAKRGQDVALRCDPISGHVSLFWYQQALGQGPEFLTYFQNEAQLDKSGLPSDRFFAERPEGSVSTLKIQRTQQEDSAVYLCASSLGSGKQFFGPGTRLTVL.

This chain uses TRBV2 with TRBJ1-6, with a tentative D call TRBD1 (5 bases). The CDR3 has 14 residues. The germline V gene has CDR1 SNHLY and CDR2 FYNNEI. V was pared by 0 bases and J by 8 bases, with 8 bases between. In DNA form, the CDR3 reads TGTGCCAGCAGTGAAGCCCCAGGGTATTCACCCCTCCACTTT. It encodes CASSEAPGYSPLHF.

The V call is TRBV10-3, the J call TRBJ2-7; the D gene is possibly TRBD1 (6 bases). CDR1 ENHRY and CDR2 SYGVKD come from the germline V gene. The V end was cut by 5 bases, the J end by 2 bases, with 10 bases between. There are 13 residues in the CDR3. CDR3 loop: CAISRTVTYEQYF. Here the CDR3 DNA reads TGTGCCATCAGTAGGACAGTCACCTACGAGCAGTACTTC.

This rearrangement joins TRBV7-2 to TRBJ2-5; D might be TRBD1 (6 bases). The germline gives CDR1 SGHTA, CDR2 FQGNSA. There are 17 residues in the CDR3. Trimming removed 5 bases at V and 4 bases at J, with 23 bases between. CDR3 sequence: CASSLRRGSGPGETQYF. The CDR3 DNA reads as TGTGCCAGCAGCCTCCGTAGGGGGTCGGGACCAGGAGAGACCCAGTACTTC. Full variable domain (outside the CDR3, taken from reference TRBV7-2 and TRBJ2-5): GAGVSQSPSNKVTEKGKDVELRCDPISGHTALYWYRQSLGQGLEFLIYFQGNSAPDKSGLPSDRFSAERTGGSVSTLTIQRTQQEDSAVYLCASSLRRGSGPGETQYFGPGTRLLVL.

This clonotype showed up just a few times. This sequence joins TRBV4-1 and TRBJ2-5; D is unclear. V was clipped by 2 bases and J by 6 bases, with 13 bases between them. The CDR3 length is 14 residues. Germline V CDR1 and CDR2: MGHRA, YSYEKL. The CDR3 nucleotides read TGCGCCAGCAGCCAAACCCGGATCGGTAAGACCCAGTACTTC. Translation: CASSQTRIGKTQYF.

V usage is TRBV5-1 and J usage is TRBJ2-3; tentatively, D is TRBD2 (6 bases). Trimming took off 3 bases at V and 2 bases at J, with 10 bases between the two ends. This CDR3 has 14 residues. Germline assignment: CDR1 SGHRS and CDR2 YFSETQ. DNA for the CDR3: TGCGCCAGCAGCTCCGGGACTTCCACAGATACGCAGTATTTT. Translation: CASSSGTSTDTQYF.

V and J are TRBV20-1 and TRBJ2-7; 10 positions agree with TRBD2. Germline assignment: CDR1 DFQATT and CDR2 SNEGSKA (reference sequence). V lost 6 bases, J lost 3 bases, and 11 bases stayed unmatched. This CDR3 spans 15 amino acids. In DNA, the CDR3 is TGCAGTGCCCGGGGCGTGGGGACTAGCGTCTACGAGCAGTACTTC. Translated, it gives CSARGVGTSVYEQYF.

V is TRBV6-1 and J is TRBJ2-5; 8 bases match TRBD1. The V gene end was trimmed by 1 base and the J gene end by 4 bases; junction bases not matched to a gene: 5. The CDR3 has 15 residues. Germline V lookup: CDR1 MNHNS, CDR2 SASEGT. CDR3 nucleotides: TGTGCCAGCAGTGAAGGACAGGGGAGGCGAGAGACCCAGTACTTC. The encoded protein is CASSEGQGRRETQYF.